This T cell receptor beta chain was profiled in a study of cytomegalovirus exposure and HLA in healthy donors. The table lists this clone with a few counts. The antigen is unknown. Findings of the study overall: Immune exposure information available was restricted to CMV serostatus. An analysis was carried out later, and it reportedly showed fewer N-insertions in an Asian-associated ancestry cluster than the roughly 700-donor mean.

Germline V CDR1 and CDR2: MGHRA, YSYEKL. The ends were cut back, 5 bases at V and 7 bases at J, with 12 bases in the middle. This CDR3 contains 13 residues. Amplification used 60 Vbeta primers and 13 Jbeta primers. TCRdb's table, derived via immunoSEQ multiplex PCR, lists solely in-frame clones and lacks some. In the table there are 170,000 or so clones, less than 85% of which are singletons. Source material: PBMCs. The rearrangement uses TRBV4-1 and TRBJ2-1; D is unclear. The receptor's source is a man aged 35-49 years in good health and CMV-seronegative. CDR3 DNA sequence: TGCGCCAGCAGCAAAGCCCCAGATAATGAGCAGTTCTTC. The encoded protein is CASSKAPDNEQFF.